This T cell receptor (beta chain) stems from a study of cytomegalovirus exposure and HLA in healthy donors. The wider study: A data release that came early held roughly 85 million unique TCRs from HLA-typed donors.

This PCR relied on a set of 60 Vbeta primers and 13 Jbeta primers. Original analysis: In a later analysis, some 80 million unique TCR beta chains included roughly 11 million shared by two or more donors. Produced via immunoSEQ multiplex PCR; TCRdb's table is partial and in-frame only. The V and J calls and clone size are taken from that table; D and trimming were inferred from the DNA. The data contain 310,000 or so clones, roughly 89% of them singletons. Whole-study findings and limits: In a later analysis, common viral pathogens appeared linked to several of the most significant clusters. Researchers left out some V segments, among them TRBV6-2 and TRBV6-3, as indistinguishable.

About this clone itself: The target antigen is unknown. Different DNA sequences within this sample yield the same CDR3.

The CDR3 runs to 15 residues. Trimming removed 6 bases at V and 6 bases at J, with 19 bases between. CDR1 SNHLY and CDR2 FYNNEI come from the germline V gene. The sample comprised PBMCs. The sequence came from a woman younger than 30 in good health and CMV-seronegative. This chain joins TRBV2 and TRBJ2-3; the D gene is possibly TRBD2 (5 bases). The CDR3 DNA reads TGTGCCAGCAGGGAGACTACATCGGGCGGGGATACGCAGTATTTT. Translation gives CASRETTSGGDTQYF.